What follows are 4 T cell receptor beta chains derived from one specimen sequenced in a study of Graves' ophthalmopathy and Graves' hyperthyroidism (dated by TCRdb to 2017 to 2018). Sequenced on an Illumina HiSeq 2000. For repertoire sequencing, TCR beta CDR3 regions were amplified from RNA transcripts. A first-round RT-PCR used HTBI primers with the Qiagen OneStep RT-PCR kit, followed by a second-round multiplex PCR, size selection and purification. Using fastp at Q25 and MiXCR, TCRdb reprocessed the public reads and kept productive beta chains. Identical CDR3 proteins give one entry, which carries the most common genes and DNA. This sample gives some 1.1 million distinct CDR3 sequences in total; roughly two fifths of them show up just once. The leading ten clones occupy 11% of the sample. The sample consisted of peripheral blood or thyroid tissue (not recorded which). The source is an adult man with Graves' hyperthyroidism.

V usage is TRBV15 and J usage is TRBJ2-7; 10 nucleotides agree with TRBD1. Trimming removed 5 bases from V and 5 bases from J; junction bases left unmatched: 15. CDR3 length: 17 residues. Germline V CDR1 and CDR2: LNHNV, YYDKDF (reference sequence). For the CDR3, the DNA is TGTGCCACCAGCCAGGAGACCCCCGGGACAGGGGACAACGAGCAGTACTTC. It specifies CATSQETPGTGDNEQYF. Full variable domain (missing parts from reference TRBV15 and TRBJ2-7): DAMVIQNPRYQVTQFGKPVTLSCSQTLNHNVMYWYQQKSSQAPKLLFHYYDKDFNNEADTPDNFQSRRPNTSFCFLDIRSPGLGDTAMYLCATSQETPGTGDNEQYFGPGTRLTVT.

This rearrangement joins TRBV13 to TRBJ2-2, with 10 nucleotides matching TRBD1. The V gene end was trimmed by 4 bases and the J gene end by 6 bases; junction bases not matched to a gene: 5. The CDR3 is 15 amino acids. CDR1 PRHDT and CDR2 FYEKMQ come from the germline V gene (reference sequence). CDR3 residues: CASSSGQGEAGELFF. The DNA of the CDR3 is TGTGCCAGCAGCTCCGGACAGGGGGAGGCCGGGGAGCTGTTTTTT.

This clonotype was counted at least ten times. This chain connects TRBV7-7 to TRBJ2-5, with TRBD1 matching over 9 bases. Germline CDR1 and CDR2: SSHAT and FNYEAQ (reference sequence). The J segment lost 5 bases and the V segment lost 5 bases, leaving 9 bases of the junction unmatched. This CDR3 comprises 15 residues. CDR3 DNA: TGTGCCAGCAGCCCCAGGACAGGGGTTCGGGAGACCCAGTACTTC. It translates to CASSPRTGVRETQYF. Based on the CDR3 plus reference TRBV7-7 and TRBJ2-5, the full variable domain is GAGVSQSPRYKVTKRGQDVTLRCDPISSHATLYWYQQALGQGPEFLTYFNYEAQPDKSGLPSDRFSAERPEGSISTLTIQRTEQRDSAMYRCASSPRTGVRETQYFGPGTRLLVL.

The chain recombines TRBV10-3 with TRBJ2-2; a possible D gene is TRBD1 (6 bases). V was pared by 5 bases and J by 3 bases, with 16 bases between. Germline V CDR1 and CDR2: ENHRY, SYGVKD. The length of the CDR3 is 16 residues. As DNA, the CDR3 is TGTGCCATCAGTCCTCAGAGGACAGCCTACACCGGGGAGCTGTTTTTT. It is translated as CAISPQRTAYTGELFF.